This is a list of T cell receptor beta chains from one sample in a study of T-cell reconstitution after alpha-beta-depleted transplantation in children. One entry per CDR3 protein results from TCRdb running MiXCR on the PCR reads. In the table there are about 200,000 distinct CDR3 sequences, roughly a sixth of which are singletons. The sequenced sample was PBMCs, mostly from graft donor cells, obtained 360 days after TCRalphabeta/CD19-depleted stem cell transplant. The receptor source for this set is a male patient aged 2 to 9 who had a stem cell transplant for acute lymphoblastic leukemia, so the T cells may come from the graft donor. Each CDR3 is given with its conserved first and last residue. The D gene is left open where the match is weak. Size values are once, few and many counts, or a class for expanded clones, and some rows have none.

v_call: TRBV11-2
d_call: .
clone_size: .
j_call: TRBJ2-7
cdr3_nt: TGTGCCAGCAGCTTAGCCATCGGCGGTAGCGTCTCCTACGAGCAGTACTTC
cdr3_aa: CASSLAIGGSVSYEQYF

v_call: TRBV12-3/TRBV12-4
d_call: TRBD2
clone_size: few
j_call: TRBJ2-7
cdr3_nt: TGTGCCAGCAGTTTGGGGGGAGACGGGACTAGGTTCCACGAGCAGTACTTC
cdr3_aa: CASSLGGDGTRFHEQYF

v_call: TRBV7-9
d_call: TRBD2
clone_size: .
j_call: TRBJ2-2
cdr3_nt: TGTGCCAGCAGCATAGAGGCTAGCGGGCACACCGGGGAGCTGTTTTTT
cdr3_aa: CASSIEASGHTGELFF

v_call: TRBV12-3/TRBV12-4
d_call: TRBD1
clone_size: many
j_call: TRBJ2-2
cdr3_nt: TGTGCCAGCAGCTGGGACAGGGAGGTGTTTTTT
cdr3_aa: CASSWDREVFF

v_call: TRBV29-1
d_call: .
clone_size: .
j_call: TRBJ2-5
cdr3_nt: TGCAGCGTTGTAGGGGGAGAGACCCAGTATTTC
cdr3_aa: CSVVGGETQYF

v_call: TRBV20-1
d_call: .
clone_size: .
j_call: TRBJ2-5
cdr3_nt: TGCAGTGCTGGAGCGGGCCCTACCCAGTACTTC
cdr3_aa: CSAGAGPTQYF

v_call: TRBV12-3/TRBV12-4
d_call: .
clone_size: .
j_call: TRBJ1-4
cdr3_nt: TGTGCCAGCAGTCCGGGGTGGGACGGTAGGAATGAAAAACTGTTTTTT
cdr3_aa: CASSPGWDGRNEKLFF

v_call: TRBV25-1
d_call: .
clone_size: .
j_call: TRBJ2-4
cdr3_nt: TGTGCCACAGAAGAGTTTGGGGCCAAAAACATTCAGTACTTC
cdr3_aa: CATEEFGAKNIQYF

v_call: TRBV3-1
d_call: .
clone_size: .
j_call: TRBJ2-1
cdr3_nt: TGTGCCAGCAGCCGAAATATAGCGTACGAGCAGTTCTTC
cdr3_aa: CASSRNIAYEQFF

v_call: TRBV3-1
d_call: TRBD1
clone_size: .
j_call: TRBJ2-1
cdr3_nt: TGTGCCAGCAGCTCGCTCCGGACAGGGTACAATGAGCAGTTCTTC
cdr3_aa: CASSSLRTGYNEQFF

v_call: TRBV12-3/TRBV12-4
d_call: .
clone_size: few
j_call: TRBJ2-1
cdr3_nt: TGTGCCAGCAGCCCCTCCCCGGAGAGCTACAATGAGCAGTTCTTC
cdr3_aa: CASSPSPESYNEQFF

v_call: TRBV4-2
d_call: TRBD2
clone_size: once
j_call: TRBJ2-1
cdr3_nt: TGTGCCAGCACCCTGACCGGACTAGCGGGGCGCGACTATGAGCAGTTCTTC
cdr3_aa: CASTLTGLAGRDYEQFF

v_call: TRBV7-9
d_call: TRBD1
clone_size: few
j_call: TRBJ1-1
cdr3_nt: TGTGCCAGCAGCCGTCCAGGGGGCGCGGGCACTGAAGCTTTCTTT
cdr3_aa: CASSRPGGAGTEAFF

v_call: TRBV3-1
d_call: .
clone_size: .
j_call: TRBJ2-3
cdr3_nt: TGTGCCAGCAGCCAAGGGGTGGACGAACCCACAGATACGCAGTATTTT
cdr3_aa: CASSQGVDEPTDTQYF

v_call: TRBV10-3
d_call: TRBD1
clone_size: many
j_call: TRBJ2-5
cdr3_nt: TGTGCCATCAACGGACAGGGCCAAGAGACCCAGTACTTC
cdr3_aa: CAINGQGQETQYF

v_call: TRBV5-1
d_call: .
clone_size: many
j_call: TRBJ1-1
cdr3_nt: TGCGCCAGCAGCGCCGGGGAGGGATTCCCCCTCTACACTGAAGCTTTCTTT
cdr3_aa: CASSAGEGFPLYTEAFF

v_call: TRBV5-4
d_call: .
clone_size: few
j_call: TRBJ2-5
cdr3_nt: TGTGCCAGCAGCTTGGAGTGGAGTCGTCAAGAGACCCAGTACTTC
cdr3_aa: CASSLEWSRQETQYF

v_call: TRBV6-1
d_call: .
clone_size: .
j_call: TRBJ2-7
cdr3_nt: TGTGCCAGCAGTGTTGAGCGACAATACGAGCAGTACTTC
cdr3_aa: CASSVERQYEQYF

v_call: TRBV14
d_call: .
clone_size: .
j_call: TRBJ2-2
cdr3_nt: TGTGCCAGCAGCCTTGTCACCGGGGAGCTGTTTTTT
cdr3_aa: CASSLVTGELFF

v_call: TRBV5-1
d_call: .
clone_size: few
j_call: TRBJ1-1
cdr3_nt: TGCGCCAGCAGAAGCTTGGAGAACACTGAAGCTTTCTTT
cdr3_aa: CASRSLENTEAFF

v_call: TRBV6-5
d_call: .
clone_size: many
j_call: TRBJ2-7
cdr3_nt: TGTGCCAGCAGTTACACGGGAACCCTCTACGAGCAGTACTTC
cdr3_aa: CASSYTGTLYEQYF

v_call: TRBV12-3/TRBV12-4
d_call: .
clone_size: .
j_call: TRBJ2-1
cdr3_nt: TGTGCCAGCACCAGGAGGGGGCTAGGTGAGCAGTTCTTC
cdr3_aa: CASTRRGLGEQFF

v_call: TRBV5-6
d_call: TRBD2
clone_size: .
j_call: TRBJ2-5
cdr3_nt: TGTGCCAGCAGCCTTAGTCGGGGGGGCCCGTGGGAGACCCAGTACTTC
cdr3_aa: CASSLSRGGPWETQYF

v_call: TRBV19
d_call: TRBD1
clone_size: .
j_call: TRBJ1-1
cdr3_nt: TGTGCCAGTATCCGGGACAGGCCGAACACTGAAGCTTTCTTT
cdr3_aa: CASIRDRPNTEAFF

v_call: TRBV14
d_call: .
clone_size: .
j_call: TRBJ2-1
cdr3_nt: TGTGCCAATTCCCAGAGCGTGCACAATGAGCAGTTCTTC
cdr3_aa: CANSQSVHNEQFF

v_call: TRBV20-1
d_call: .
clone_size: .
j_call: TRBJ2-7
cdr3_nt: TGCAGTGCTAGAGACCCCGGCAGGGGCGGGTACGAGCAGTACTTC
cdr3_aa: CSARDPGRGGYEQYF

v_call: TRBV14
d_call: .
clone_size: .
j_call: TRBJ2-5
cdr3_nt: TGTGCCAGCAGCCGTACCGGGCCTAGGCAGCGAGAGACCCAGTACTTC
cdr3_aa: CASSRTGPRQRETQYF

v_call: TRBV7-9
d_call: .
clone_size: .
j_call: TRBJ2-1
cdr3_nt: TGTGCCAGCAGCTTATCGGGGGTGGGGGGATTTTTTGATGAGCAGTTCTTC
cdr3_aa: CASSLSGVGGFFDEQFF

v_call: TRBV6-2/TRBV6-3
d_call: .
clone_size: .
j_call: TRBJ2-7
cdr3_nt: TGTGCCACGGGTAGAACAAGAGGCGAGCAGTACTTC
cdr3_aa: CATGRTRGEQYF

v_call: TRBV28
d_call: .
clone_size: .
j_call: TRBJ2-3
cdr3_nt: TGTGCCAGCAGACCCAGACTCCAGCAGGTGGATACGCAGTATTTT
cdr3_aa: CASRPRLQQVDTQYF

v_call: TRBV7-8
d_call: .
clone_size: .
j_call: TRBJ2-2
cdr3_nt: TGTGGCAGCTCCTTATGGCCCGACACCGGGGAGCTGTTTTTT
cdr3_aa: CGSSLWPDTGELFF

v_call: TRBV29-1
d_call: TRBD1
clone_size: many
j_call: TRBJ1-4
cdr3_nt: TGCAGCGTTACGGCCCGGACAGGGAATCAAAAACTGTTTTTT
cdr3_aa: CSVTARTGNQKLFF

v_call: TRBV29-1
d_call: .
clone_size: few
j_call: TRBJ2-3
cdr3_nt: TGCAGCGTTGAGTATACGGATACGCAGTATTTT
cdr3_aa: CSVEYTDTQYF

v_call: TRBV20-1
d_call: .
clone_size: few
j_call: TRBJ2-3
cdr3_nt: TGCAGTGAAAGAAGGGGTTCACAGGTCACAGATACGCAGTATTTT
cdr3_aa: CSERRGSQVTDTQYF

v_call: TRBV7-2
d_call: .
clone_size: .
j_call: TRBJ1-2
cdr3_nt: TGTGCCAGCAGCTTACTTGGGGCAGGGGTTGTGGATGGCTACACCTTC
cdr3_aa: CASSLLGAGVVDGYTF

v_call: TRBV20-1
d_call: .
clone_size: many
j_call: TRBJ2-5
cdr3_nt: TGCAGTACCAAGGTAGTAGCCCGAGAGACCCAGTACTTC
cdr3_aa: CSTKVVARETQYF

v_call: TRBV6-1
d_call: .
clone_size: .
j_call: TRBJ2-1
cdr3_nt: TGTGCCAGCAGTGAAGCGGGTTGGGGCCCCTCCTACAATGAGCAGTTCTTC
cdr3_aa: CASSEAGWGPSYNEQFF

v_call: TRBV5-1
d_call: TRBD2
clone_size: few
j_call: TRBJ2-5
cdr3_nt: TGCGCCAGCAGCCGGGGCGGGAGGTCCCAAGAGACCCAGTACTTC
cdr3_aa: CASSRGGRSQETQYF

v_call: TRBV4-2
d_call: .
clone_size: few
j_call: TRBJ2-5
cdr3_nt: TGTGCCAGCAGCCAAGGGCTAGACGGAGAGACCCAGTACTTC
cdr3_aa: CASSQGLDGETQYF

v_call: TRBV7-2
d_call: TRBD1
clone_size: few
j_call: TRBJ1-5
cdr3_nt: TGTGCCAGCAGCTTAGAAGGGACAGCAAATCAGCCCCAGCATTTT
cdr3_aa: CASSLEGTANQPQHF

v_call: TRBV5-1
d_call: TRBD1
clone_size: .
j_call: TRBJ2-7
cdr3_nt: TGCGCCAGCAGCTTTTTCCGGGACAGGGGACAGGAGCAGTACTTC
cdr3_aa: CASSFFRDRGQEQYF

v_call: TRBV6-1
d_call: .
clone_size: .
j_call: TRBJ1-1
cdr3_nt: TGTGCCAGCAGTGCGGGCCTCGGCGGATCTGAAGCTTTCTTT
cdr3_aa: CASSAGLGGSEAFF

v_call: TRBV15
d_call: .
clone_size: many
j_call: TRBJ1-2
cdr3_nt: TGTGCCACCAGCAGAGAAGCAGCGACGTGGACCTTC
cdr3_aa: CATSREAATWTF

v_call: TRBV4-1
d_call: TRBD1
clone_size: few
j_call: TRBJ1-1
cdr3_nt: TGCGCCACCCGGGCCCAGGGGGCGGCGACTGAAGCTTTCTTT
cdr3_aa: CATRAQGAATEAFF

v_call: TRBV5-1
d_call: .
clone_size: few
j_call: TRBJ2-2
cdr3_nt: TGCGCCAGCAGCTTCGGACATCGGGGCACCGGGGAGCTGTTTTTT
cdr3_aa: CASSFGHRGTGELFF

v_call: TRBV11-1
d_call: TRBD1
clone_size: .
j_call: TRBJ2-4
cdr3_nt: TGTGCCAGCAGCACCATCAGGGACAGGGACCCATTAGCCAAAAACATTCAGTACTTC
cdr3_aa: CASSTIRDRDPLAKNIQYF

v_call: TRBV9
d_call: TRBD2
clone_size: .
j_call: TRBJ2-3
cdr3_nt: TGTGCCAGCAGCGCCGGACTAGCGGGGTTAAGCACAGATACGCAGTATTTT
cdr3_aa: CASSAGLAGLSTDTQYF

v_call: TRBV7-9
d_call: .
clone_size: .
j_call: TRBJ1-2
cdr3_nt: TGTGCCAGCAGCTTGCCGGGGGGTCAAGGTGGCTACACCTTC
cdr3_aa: CASSLPGGQGGYTF

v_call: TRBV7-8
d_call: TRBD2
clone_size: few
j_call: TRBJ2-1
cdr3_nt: TGTGCCAGCAGCACTCGAGGCAAGCGGGAGCGCAATGAGCAGTTCTTC
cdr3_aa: CASSTRGKRERNEQFF